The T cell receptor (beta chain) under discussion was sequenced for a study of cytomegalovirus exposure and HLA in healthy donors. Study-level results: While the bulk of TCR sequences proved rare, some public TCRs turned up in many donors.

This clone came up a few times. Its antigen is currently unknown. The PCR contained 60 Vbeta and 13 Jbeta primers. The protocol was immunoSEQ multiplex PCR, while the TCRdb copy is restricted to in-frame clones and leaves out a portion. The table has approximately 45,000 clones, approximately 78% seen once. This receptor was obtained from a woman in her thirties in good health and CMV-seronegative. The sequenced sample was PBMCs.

In DNA, the CDR3 is TGTGCCAGTACCGATTGGGGGACTAGCGGAGCGCAGTATTTT. It yields the protein CASTDWGTSGAQYF. The gene calls are TRBV19 and TRBJ2-3, with 11 bases fitting TRBD2. This CDR3 has 14 amino acids. Germline assignment: CDR1 LNHDA and CDR2 SQIVND (reference sequence). The V and J ends lost 7 bases and 10 bases, in that order; junction bases with no gene match: 10.